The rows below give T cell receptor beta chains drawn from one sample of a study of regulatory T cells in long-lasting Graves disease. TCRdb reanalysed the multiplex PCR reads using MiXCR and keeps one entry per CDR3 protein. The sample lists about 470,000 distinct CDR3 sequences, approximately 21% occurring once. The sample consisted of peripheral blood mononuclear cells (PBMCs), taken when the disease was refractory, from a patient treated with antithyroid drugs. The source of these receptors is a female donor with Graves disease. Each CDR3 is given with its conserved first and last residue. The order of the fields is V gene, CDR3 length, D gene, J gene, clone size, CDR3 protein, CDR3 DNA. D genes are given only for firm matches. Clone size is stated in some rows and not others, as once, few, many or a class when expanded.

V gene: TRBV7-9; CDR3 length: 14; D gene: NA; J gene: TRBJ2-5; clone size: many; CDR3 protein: CASNPALAQETQYF; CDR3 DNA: TGTGCCAGCAACCCGGCCCTGGCCCAGGAGACCCAGTACTTC
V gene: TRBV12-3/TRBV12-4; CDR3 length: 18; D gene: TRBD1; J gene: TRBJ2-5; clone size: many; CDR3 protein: CASSLVVGTGGVGETQYF; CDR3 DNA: TGTGCCAGCAGTTTAGTTGTGGGGACAGGGGGCGTCGGGGAGACCCAGTACTTC
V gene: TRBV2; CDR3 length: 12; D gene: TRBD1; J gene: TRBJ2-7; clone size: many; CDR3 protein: CASSGTGDEQYF; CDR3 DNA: TGTGCCAGCAGCGGGACAGGGGACGAGCAGTACTTC
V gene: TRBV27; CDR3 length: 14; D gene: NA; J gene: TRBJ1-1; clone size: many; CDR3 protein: CASSLGGKNTEAFF; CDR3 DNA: TGTGCCAGCAGTTTGGGAGGGAAGAACACTGAAGCTTTCTTT
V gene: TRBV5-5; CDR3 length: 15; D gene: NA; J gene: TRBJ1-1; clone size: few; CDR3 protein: CASSLEGHTNTEAFF; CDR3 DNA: TGTGCCAGCAGCTTGGAAGGACACACGAACACTGAAGCTTTCTTT
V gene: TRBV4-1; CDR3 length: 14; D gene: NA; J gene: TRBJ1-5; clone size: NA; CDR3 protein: CASSSPGVRQPQHF; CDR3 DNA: TGCGCCAGCAGCTCACCAGGGGTAAGGCAGCCCCAGCATTTT
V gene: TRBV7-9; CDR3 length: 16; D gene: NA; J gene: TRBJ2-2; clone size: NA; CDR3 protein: CASSLAQGLNTGELFF; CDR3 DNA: TGTGCCAGCAGCCTAGCGCAGGGGCTTAACACCGGGGAGCTGTTTTTT
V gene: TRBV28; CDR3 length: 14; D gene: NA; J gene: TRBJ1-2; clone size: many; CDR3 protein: CASRQIGGSYGYTF; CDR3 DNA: TGTGCCAGCAGACAAATTGGGGGTAGCTATGGCTACACCTTC
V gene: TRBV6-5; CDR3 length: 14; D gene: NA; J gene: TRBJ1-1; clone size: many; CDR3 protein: CASSYSGGNTEAFF; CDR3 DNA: TGTGCCAGCAGTTACTCGGGAGGGAACACTGAAGCTTTCTTT
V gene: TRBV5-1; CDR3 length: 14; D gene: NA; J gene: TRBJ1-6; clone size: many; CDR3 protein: CASRMGLEGSPLHF; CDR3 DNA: TGCGCCAGCAGGATGGGCCTGGAGGGGTCACCCCTCCACTTT
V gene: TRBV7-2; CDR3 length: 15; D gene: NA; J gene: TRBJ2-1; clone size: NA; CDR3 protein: CASSLRSPPYNEQFF; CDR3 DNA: TGTGCCAGCAGCTTAAGGAGCCCCCCCTACAATGAGCAGTTCTTC
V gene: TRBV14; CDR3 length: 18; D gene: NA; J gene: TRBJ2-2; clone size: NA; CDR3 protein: CASSQVFVGPFYAGELFF; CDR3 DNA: TGTGCCAGCAGCCAGGTCTTCGTGGGGCCGTTTTACGCCGGGGAGCTGTTTTTT
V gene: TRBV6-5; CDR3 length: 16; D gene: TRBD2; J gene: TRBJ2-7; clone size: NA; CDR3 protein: CASSYDGSGRPYGQYF; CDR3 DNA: TGTGCCAGCAGTTACGATGGCAGCGGGAGGCCCTACGGGCAGTACTTC
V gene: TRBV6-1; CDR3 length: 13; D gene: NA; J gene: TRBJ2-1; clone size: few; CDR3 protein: CASSYGPYNEQFF; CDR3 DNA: TGTGCCAGCAGTTACGGTCCCTACAATGAGCAGTTCTTC
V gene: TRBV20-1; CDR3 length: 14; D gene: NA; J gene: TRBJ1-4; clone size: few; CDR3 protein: CSAQTSFPNEKLFF; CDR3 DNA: TGCAGTGCTCAGACGAGTTTTCCGAATGAAAAACTGTTTTTT
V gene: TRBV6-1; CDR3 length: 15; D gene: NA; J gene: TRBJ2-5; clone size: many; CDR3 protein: CASRKLGRIQETQYF; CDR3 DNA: TGTGCCAGCAGGAAACTGGGACGGATCCAAGAGACCCAGTACTTC
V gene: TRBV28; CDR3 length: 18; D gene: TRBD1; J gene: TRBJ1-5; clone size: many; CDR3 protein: CASRTYTGGTHSNQPQHF; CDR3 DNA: TGTGCCAGCAGGACTTATACAGGGGGCACTCATAGCAATCAGCCCCAGCATTTT
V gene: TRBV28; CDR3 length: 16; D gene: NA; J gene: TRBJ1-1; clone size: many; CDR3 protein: CASSLWVHPMNTEAFF; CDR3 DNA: TGTGCCAGCAGTTTATGGGTACACCCAATGAACACTGAAGCTTTCTTT
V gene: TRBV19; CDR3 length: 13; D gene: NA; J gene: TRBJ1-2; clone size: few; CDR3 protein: CASSIEFGYGYTF; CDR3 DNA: TGTGCCAGTAGTATCGAGTTTGGTTATGGCTACACCTTC
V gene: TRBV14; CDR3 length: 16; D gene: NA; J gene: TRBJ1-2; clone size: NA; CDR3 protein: CASSQVIHPINYGYTF; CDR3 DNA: TGTGCCAGCAGCCAAGTCATCCATCCTATAAACTATGGCTACACCTTC
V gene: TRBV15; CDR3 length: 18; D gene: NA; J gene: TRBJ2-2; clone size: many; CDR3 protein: CATSSPRVQAQLTGELFF; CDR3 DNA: TGTGCCACCAGCAGCCCCAGGGTACAGGCGCAACTAACCGGGGAGCTGTTTTTT
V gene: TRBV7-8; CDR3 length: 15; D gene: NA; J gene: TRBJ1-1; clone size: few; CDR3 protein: CASSWSTALNTEAFF; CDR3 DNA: TGTGCCAGCAGCTGGTCCACGGCCTTGAACACTGAAGCTTTCTTT
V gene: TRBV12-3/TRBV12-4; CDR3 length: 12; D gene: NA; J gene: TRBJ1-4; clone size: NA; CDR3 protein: CASSSADEKLFF; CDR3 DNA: TGTGCCAGCAGCTCGGCGGATGAAAAACTGTTTTTT
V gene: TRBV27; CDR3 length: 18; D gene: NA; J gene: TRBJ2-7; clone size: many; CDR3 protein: CASSSIPGIGLGIDEQYF; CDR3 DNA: TGTGCCAGCAGTTCTATTCCCGGTATTGGGCTGGGAATCGACGAGCAGTACTTC
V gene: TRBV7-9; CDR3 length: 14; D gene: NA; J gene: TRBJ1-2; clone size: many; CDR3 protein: CASSSSRDLYGYTF; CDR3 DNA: TGTGCCAGCAGCTCGAGCAGGGACCTCTATGGCTACACCTTC
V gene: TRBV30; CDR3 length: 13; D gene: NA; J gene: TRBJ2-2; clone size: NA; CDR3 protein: CAWTPGGRGELFF; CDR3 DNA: TGTGCCTGGACCCCCGGGGGCAGGGGGGAGCTGTTTTTT
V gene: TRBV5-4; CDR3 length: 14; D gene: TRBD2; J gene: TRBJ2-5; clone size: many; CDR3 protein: CASNPWGSGETQYF; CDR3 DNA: TGTGCCAGCAACCCCTGGGGTAGCGGGGAGACCCAGTACTTC
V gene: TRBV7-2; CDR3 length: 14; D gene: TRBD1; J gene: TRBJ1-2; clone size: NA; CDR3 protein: CASRRQGSDYGYTF; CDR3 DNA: TGTGCCAGCAGACGACAGGGTAGCGACTATGGCTACACCTTC
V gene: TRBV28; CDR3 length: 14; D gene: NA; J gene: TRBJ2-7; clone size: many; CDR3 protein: CASSLTDLSYEQYF; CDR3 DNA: TGTGCCAGCAGCTTGACAGATCTCTCCTACGAGCAGTACTTC
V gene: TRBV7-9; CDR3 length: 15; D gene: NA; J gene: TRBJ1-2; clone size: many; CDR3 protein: CASSLVGAGREGYTF; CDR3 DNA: TGTGCCAGCAGCTTAGTCGGAGCGGGAAGAGAAGGCTACACCTTC
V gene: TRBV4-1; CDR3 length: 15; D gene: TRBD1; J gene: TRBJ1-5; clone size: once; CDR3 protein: CASSHRTGGNQPQHF; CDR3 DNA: TGCGCCAGCAGCCATCGGACAGGGGGCAATCAGCCCCAGCATTTT
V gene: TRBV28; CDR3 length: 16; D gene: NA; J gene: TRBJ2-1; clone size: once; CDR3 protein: CASSLSWGLTYNEQFF; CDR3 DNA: TGTGCCAGCAGTTTATCATGGGGTCTTACCTACAATGAGCAGTTCTTC
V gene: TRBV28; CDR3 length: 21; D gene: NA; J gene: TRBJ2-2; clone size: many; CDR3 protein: CASSLWSPEWFKAANTGELFF; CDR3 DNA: TGTGCCAGCAGTTTATGGTCCCCAGAGTGGTTCAAAGCGGCGAACACCGGGGAGCTGTTTTTT
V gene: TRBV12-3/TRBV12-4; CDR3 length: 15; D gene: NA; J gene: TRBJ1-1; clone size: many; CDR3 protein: CASTYRDAMNTEAFF; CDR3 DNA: TGTGCCAGCACGTACCGGGACGCTATGAACACTGAAGCTTTCTTT
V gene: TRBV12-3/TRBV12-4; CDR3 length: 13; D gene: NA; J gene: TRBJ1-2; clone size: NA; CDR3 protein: CASSLKGVYGYTF; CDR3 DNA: TGTGCCAGCAGTTTAAAAGGGGTCTATGGCTACACCTTC
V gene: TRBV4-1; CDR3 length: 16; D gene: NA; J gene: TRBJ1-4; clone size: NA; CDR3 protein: CASSLARDSLNEKLFF; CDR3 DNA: TGCGCCAGCAGCCTCGCAAGAGACAGTCTTAATGAAAAACTGTTTTTT
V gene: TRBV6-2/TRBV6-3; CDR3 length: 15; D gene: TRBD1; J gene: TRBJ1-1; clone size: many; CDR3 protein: CASRTFTGEGTEAFF; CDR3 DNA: TGTGCCAGCAGAACCTTCACAGGGGAGGGCACTGAAGCTTTCTTT
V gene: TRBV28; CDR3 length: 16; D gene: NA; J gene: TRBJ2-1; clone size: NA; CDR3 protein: CASRPPGPSSYNEQFF; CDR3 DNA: TGTGCCAGCAGACCCCCCGGACCGAGCTCCTACAATGAGCAGTTCTTC
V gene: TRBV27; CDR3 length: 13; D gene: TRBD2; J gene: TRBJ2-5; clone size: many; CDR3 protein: CASQGSGRETQYF; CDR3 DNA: TGTGCCAGCCAGGGGAGCGGGAGGGAGACCCAGTACTTC
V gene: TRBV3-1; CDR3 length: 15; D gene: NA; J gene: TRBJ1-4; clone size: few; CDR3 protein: CASSQDHRRNEKLFF; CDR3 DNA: TGTGCCAGCAGCCAAGATCACAGAAGAAATGAAAAACTGTTTTTT
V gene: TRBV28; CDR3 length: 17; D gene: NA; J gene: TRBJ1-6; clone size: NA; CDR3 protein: CASSQIFTGGDNSPLHF; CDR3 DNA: TGTGCCAGCAGCCAAATCTTTACCGGGGGGGATAATTCACCCCTCCACTTT
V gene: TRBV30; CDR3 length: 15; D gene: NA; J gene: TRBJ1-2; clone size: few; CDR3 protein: CAGGGGRWPNYGYTF; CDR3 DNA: TGTGCTGGAGGAGGGGGTCGTTGGCCTAACTATGGCTACACCTTC
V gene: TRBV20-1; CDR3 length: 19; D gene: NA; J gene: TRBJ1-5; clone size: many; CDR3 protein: CSARDAGTAAIGINQPQHF; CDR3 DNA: TGCAGTGCTAGAGACGCCGGGACCGCCGCAATAGGGATCAATCAGCCCCAGCATTTT
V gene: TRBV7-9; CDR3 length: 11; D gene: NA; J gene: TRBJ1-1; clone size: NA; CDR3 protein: CASSPNTEASF; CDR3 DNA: TGTGCCAGCAGCCCCAACACTGAAGCTTCCTTT
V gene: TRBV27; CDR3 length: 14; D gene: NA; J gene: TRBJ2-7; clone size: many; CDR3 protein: CASSLSGFSYEQYF; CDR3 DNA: TGTGCCAGCAGTTTATCGGGGTTCTCCTACGAGCAGTACTTC
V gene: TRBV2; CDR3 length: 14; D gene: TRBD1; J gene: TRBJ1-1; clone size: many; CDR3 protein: CASKSDRGNTEAFF; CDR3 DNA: TGTGCCAGCAAATCCGACAGGGGAAACACTGAAGCTTTCTTT
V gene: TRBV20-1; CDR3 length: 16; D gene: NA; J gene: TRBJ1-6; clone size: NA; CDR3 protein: CSARDPSKGANSPLHF; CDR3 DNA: TGCAGTGCTAGAGATCCAAGTAAGGGTGCAAATTCACCCCTCCACTTT
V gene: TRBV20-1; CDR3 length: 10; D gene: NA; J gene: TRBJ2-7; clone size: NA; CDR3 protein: CSARVYEQYF; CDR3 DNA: TGCAGTGCTAGGGTCTACGAGCAGTACTTC
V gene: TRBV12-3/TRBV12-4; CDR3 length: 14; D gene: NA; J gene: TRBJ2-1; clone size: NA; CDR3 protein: CASGVQVRPNEQFF; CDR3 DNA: TGTGCCAGCGGAGTACAGGTCCGCCCCAATGAGCAGTTCTTC
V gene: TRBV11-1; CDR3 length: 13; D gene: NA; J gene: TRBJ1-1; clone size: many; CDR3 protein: CASRIGQNTEAFF; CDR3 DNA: TGTGCCAGCAGAATTGGACAGAACACTGAAGCTTTCTTT
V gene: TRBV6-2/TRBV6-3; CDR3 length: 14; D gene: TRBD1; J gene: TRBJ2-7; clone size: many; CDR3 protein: CASNYLDRGDEQYF; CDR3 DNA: TGTGCCAGCAATTACTTGGACAGGGGAGACGAGCAGTACTTC
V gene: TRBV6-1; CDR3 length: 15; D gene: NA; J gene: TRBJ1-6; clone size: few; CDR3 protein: CASSEDQGAHSPLHF; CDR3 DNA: TGTGCCAGCAGTGAAGATCAAGGGGCACATTCACCCCTCCACTTT
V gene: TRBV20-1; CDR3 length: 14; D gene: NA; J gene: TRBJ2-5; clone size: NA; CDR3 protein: CSARNPARAETQYF; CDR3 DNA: TGCAGTGCTAGAAACCCGGCGAGGGCGGAGACCCAGTACTTC
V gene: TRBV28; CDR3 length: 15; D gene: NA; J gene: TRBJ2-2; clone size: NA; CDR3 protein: CASSRNSPNTGELFF; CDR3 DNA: TGTGCCAGCAGTCGGAATTCCCCGAACACCGGGGAGCTGTTTTTT
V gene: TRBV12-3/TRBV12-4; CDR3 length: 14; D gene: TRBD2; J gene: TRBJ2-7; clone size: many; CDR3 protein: CASGLAELLYEQYF; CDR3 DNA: TGTGCCAGTGGACTAGCGGAATTACTATACGAGCAGTACTTC
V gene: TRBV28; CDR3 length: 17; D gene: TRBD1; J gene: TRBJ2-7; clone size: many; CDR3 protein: CASSPIWPGQVSYEQYF; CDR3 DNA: TGTGCCAGCAGCCCGATCTGGCCGGGACAGGTCTCCTACGAGCAGTACTTC
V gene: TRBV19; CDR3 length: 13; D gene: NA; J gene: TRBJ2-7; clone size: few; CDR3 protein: CASSISTLYEQYF; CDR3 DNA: TGTGCCAGTAGTATTTCGACCTTATACGAGCAGTACTTC
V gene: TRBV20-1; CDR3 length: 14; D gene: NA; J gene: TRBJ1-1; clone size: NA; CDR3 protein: CSATFGSLNTEAFF; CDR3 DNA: TGCAGTGCTACTTTCGGGAGCCTGAACACTGAAGCTTTCTTT
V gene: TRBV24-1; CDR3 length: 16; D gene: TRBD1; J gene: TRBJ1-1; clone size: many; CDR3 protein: CATSDSQGAPPTEAFF; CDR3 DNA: TGTGCCACCAGTGATTCACAGGGGGCGCCACCCACTGAAGCTTTCTTT